The T cell receptor (beta chain) described here comes from a study of OX40 agonist ivuxolimab in advanced cancers. General notes on the study: Ivuxolimab was an agonistic, fully human IgG2 monoclonal antibody directed against OX40 (CD134), a costimulatory receptor. Intravenous ivuxolimab was administered to patients every 2 weeks at six dose levels: 0.01, 0.1, 0.3, 1.5, 3 and 10 mg/kg. Of the roughly 50 dose-escalation patients, hepatocellular carcinoma was present in about 20, melanoma in roughly 15, renal cell carcinoma in 9 and head and neck cancer in 9. In the dose-escalation cohort, 70% to 85% of patients were male, and the mean age was roughly 56 years with a range of roughly 23 to 79. Prior anti-PD-1, anti-PD-L1 or anti-CTLA-4 therapy was permitted, and checkpoint inhibitors had been received by less than 45% of dose-escalation patients. Three dose-escalation patients achieved partial responses, one with hepatocellular carcinoma and two with cutaneous melanoma. Peripheral TCRbeta sequencing aimed to test whether ivuxolimab altered TCR sequence diversity and caused clonal T-cell expansion. The paper reports the monotherapy dose-escalation portion (N of about 51 patients) of the phase I ivuxolimab trial.

The CDR3, cysteine through phenylalanine, is 14 amino acids long. Solely the CDR3 DNA is kept, with 42 bases framed from the first base. A distance of 10 bases separates the germline ends of V and J, which lose 3 bases and 2 bases respectively. Reading the germline V gene gives CDR1 MDHEN and CDR2 SYDVKM. Study-wide findings and limitations: Low levels of normalized T-cell clonal expansion were also seen in some patients who did not respond. After ivuxolimab, CD8+ T cells had more expanded clones than CD4+ T cells on average. At doses from 0.1 to 3.0 mg/kg, clonal expansion was seen in both CD4+ and CD8+ blood T cells between baseline and week 6. Antigen specificity was not determined for the clonally expanded peripheral T cells. Partial responders in the 0.1-3.0 mg/kg groups had among the lowest normalized peripheral clonal expansion, especially among CD8+ T cells.

With respect to this clone: Its specific antigen is unknown. No base quality information exists; no much larger clone differs at one position.

For sequencing of the TCRbeta CDR3 region, genomic DNA was extracted from the sorted cells. TCRbeta CDR3 regions were sequenced using the immunoSEQ Assay. TCRdb took over this immuneACCESS table, retaining in-frame rearrangements with V and J assigned. Such tables are incomplete; in checked studies, under half of the missing clones stem from an unresolved V gene, and the remainder is unexplained. Here the sample has tens of thousands of clones; roughly nine tenths occur a single time. The top ten hold around 2.5% of the sample. Patients with autoimmune disease history or receiving systemic immunosuppression were excluded from the trial. Peripheral blood for TCR sequencing was collected from all dose cohorts at baseline, on cycle 4 day 1, and on cycle 7 day 1. Samples were obtained from an open-label, multicenter, first-in-human phase I dose-escalation trial of ivuxolimab. Adults with locally advanced or metastatic melanoma, renal cell, hepatocellular, or head and neck squamous cell carcinoma were enrolled in the trial. Before TCR sequencing, CD4+ T cells and CD8+ T cells were sorted from peripheral blood as separate populations.

The receptor comes from an adult with an advanced solid tumor such as melanoma, head and neck, liver or kidney cancer. Rearrangement joined TRBV28 to TRBJ1-2; the D gene is perhaps TRBD1, on 6 matching bases. Sequenced here: CD4+ or CD8+ T cells sorted from blood, sampled in a trial of the OX40 agonist ivuxolimab. The nucleotide sequence reads TGTGCCAGCAGTTTCTCGGACAGAAACTATGGCTACACCTTC. Its product reads: CASSFSDRNYGYTF.